This T cell receptor beta chain was profiled in a study of blood T cell repertoires in COVID-19. Study summary: Samples taken during acute and convalescent COVID-19 were collected in the United States, Italy and Spain. Sample material is recorded as cDNA or gDNA derived from T cells, B-cell-depleted T cells, or PBMCs.

In the original analysis: Estimated nucleated cell counts came from reference gene primer amplification. Sequenced by immunoSEQ multiplex PCR; TCRdb stores in-frame clones only, minus some. Clone size and V and J calls were adopted from that table, with D and trimming inferred from the DNA. The data contain about 270,000 clones, over 75% of them singletons. With 5 bases removed from V and 7 bases from J, the gap between germline ends came to 9 bases. The length of the CDR3 is 13 residues. CDR1 is SGHNT, CDR2 YENEEA, per germline. This chain uses TRBV11-3 with TRBJ1-6, with D maybe TRBD1 (6 bases). The sample taken for sequencing was peripheral blood. This TCR was recovered from a human donor in a cohort sampled during active COVID-19. Written as DNA, the CDR3 is TGTGCCAGCAGCCCTGGGACAAATTCACCCCTCCACTTT. Translation gives CASSPGTNSPLHF. Supplemented by reference TRBV11-3 and TRBJ1-6, the full variable domain reads EAGVVQSPRYKIIEKKQPVAFWCNPISGHNTLYWYLQNLGQGPELLIRYENEEAVDDSQLPKDRFSAERLKGVDSTLKIQPAELGDSAVYLCASSPGTNSPLHFGNGTRLTVT.